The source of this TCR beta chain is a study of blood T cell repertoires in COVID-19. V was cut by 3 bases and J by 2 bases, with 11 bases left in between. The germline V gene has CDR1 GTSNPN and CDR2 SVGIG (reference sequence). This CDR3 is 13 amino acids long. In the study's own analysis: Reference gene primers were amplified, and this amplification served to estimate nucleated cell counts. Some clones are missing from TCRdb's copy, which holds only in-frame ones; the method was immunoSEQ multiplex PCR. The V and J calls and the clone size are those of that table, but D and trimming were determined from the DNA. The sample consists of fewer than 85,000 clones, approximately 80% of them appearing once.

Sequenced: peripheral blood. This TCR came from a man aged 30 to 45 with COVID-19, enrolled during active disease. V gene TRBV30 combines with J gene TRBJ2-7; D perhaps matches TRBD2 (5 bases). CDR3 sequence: CAWRGAAAYEQYF. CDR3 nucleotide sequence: TGTGCCTGGAGGGGAGCGGCCGCCTACGAGCAGTACTTC.